This T cell receptor beta chain was sequenced for a study of blood T cell repertoires in COVID-19. Study in general: In each case, the material was cDNA or gDNA derived from T cells, B-cell-depleted T cells, or PBMCs.

Libraries were prepared by immunoSEQ multiplex PCR; TCRdb keeps only in-frame clonotypes and omits some of them. The sample comprises some 340,000 clones, over 90% of which are singletons, and roughly 3.6% rests with the top ten. The junction had 7 bases not matched to a gene; V was cut back by 4 bases and J by 3 bases. Germline values: CDR1 MGHRA, CDR2 YSYEKL. CDR3 length: 16 amino acids. Sequenced sample: PBMCs or T cells enriched from blood (not recorded which). The rearrangement links TRBV4-1 to TRBJ1-1; TRBD1 agrees at 11 bases. This clonotype was obtained from a woman aged 25 to 45 who had been exposed to COVID-19. Here the CDR3 reads CASSPGQGAMDTEAFF. The CDR3 DNA reads TGCGCCAGCAGCCCCGGACAGGGGGCAATGGACACTGAAGCTTTCTTT.